The 20 T cell receptor beta chains below come from one sample, sequenced in a study of T cells in Graves' hyperthyroidism and ophthalmopathy. The source material, RNA transcripts, was used to amplify TCR beta CDR3 regions. With the HTBI primer set, the TCR CDR3 went through a first round of RT-PCR. TCRdb itself ran the multiplex PCR reads through MiXCR, one entry per CDR3 protein. The sample has some 500,000 distinct CDR3 sequences; approximately 15% are singletons. Sequenced material: blood. The receptors were gathered from a woman under 30 with Graves' hyperthyroidism.

This clonotype was detected ten times or more. The gene calls are TRBV2 and TRBJ2-5; 7 bases map to TRBD2. The CDR3 extends over 16 amino acids. Germline lookup yields CDR1 SNHLY and CDR2 FYNNEI. Germline trimming cut 0 bases from V and 2 bases from J; bases unmatched to any gene: 6. CDR3 nucleotide sequence: TGTGCCAGCAGTGAAGCACACGGGGGGTTACAAGAGACCCAGTACTTC. Its translation: CASSEAHGGLQETQYF.

This clonotype turned up a few times. V is TRBV24-1 and J is TRBJ1-2; 10 bases line up with TRBD1. The CDR3 totals 15 residues. Germline V lookup: CDR1 KGHDR, CDR2 SFDVKD. V shed 4 bases and J 0 bases; nucleotides not matched to a gene: 1. CDR3 loop: CATSEGQGANYGYTF. The CDR3 DNA reads as TGTGCCACCAGTGAAGGACAGGGGGCTAACTATGGCTACACCTTC.

This clonotype was seen ten or more times. J is TRBJ2-2 and V is TRBV7-3; tentative D call: TRBD2 (5 bases). V lost 4 bases to trimming and J lost 2 bases, with 14 bases between them. This CDR3 has 16 amino acids. Per the germline V gene, CDR1 is SGHTA and CDR2 is FQGTGA. The CDR3: CASSSRPGFNTGELFF. The CDR3 DNA follows: TGTGCCAGCAGCTCGCGACCGGGATTTAACACCGGGGAGCTGTTTTTT.

This clonotype has a count of ten or more. V is TRBV9 and J is TRBJ1-2, with 7 positions matching TRBD1. CDR3 length equals 15 residues. From germline, CDR1 is SGDLS and CDR2 YYNGEE. V lost 0 bases to trimming and J lost 2 bases; unmatched junction nucleotides: 4. CDR3 in amino acids: CASSVGGGLNYGYTF. The CDR3 coding sequence is TGTGCCAGCAGCGTAGGAGGGGGCCTGAACTATGGCTACACCTTC.

Here the CDR3 reads CASGGVYMNTEAFF. CDR3 coding DNA: TGTGCCAGCGGCGGGGTTTACATGAACACTGAAGCTTTCTTT. The rearrangement uses TRBV5-5 and TRBJ1-1; no definite D call. CDR1 and CDR2 (germline): SGHKS, YYEKEE (reference sequence). CDR3 size: 14 residues. V lost 7 bases, J lost 0 bases, and 13 bases lay in between.

This clonotype came up a few times. This chain uses TRBV5-1 with TRBJ2-3, with 9 bases lining up with TRBD1. This CDR3 comprises 16 residues. Germline lookup yields CDR1 SGHRS and CDR2 YFSETQ. With 5 bases clipped from V and 5 bases from J, the junction kept 12 bases outside the gene matches. CDR3 nucleotide sequence: TGCGCCAGCAGGAGGGGTACGACAGGGGGGGAAGATACGCAGTATTTT. Amino acid sequence: CASRRGTTGGEDTQYF.

In this sample, this clonotype turned up a few times. This sequence joins TRBV6-6 and TRBJ2-7; D is ambiguous. CDR3 length: 15 amino acids. Germline CDR1 and CDR2: MNHNY and SVGAGI (reference sequence). V lost 2 bases, J lost 0 bases, and 11 bases lay in between. CDR3: CASSYGSRSSYEQYF. CDR3 coding DNA: TGTGCCAGCAGTTACGGCTCAAGGAGCTCCTACGAGCAGTACTTC.

This clonotype was detected many times. Written as DNA, the CDR3 is TGTGCCAGCACCCCCTGGGGAGCAGACTACACCGGGGAGCTGTTTTTT. Translating it yields CASTPWGADYTGELFF. The chain is built from TRBV6-1 and TRBJ2-2, with a weak D call TRBD2 (5 bases). There are 16 residues in the CDR3. CDR1 is MNHNS, CDR2 SASEGT, per germline. The germline V and J ends were trimmed by 7 bases and 3 bases, with 18 bases remaining between them.

In its sample, this clonotype was seen many times. This sequence joins TRBV5-1 and TRBJ2-3; D is tentatively TRBD1 or TRBD2 (6 bases each). Trimming pared 4 bases from V and 4 bases from J, leaving 13 bases between. The CDR3 spans 14 residues. The V gene's germline CDR1 is SGHRS and CDR2 YFSETQ. Written as DNA, the CDR3 is TGCGCCAGCAGCCTAGAGGGGGGAGCAGATACGCAGTATTTT. This encodes CASSLEGGADTQYF.

This clonotype appeared many times. V and J are TRBV20-1 and TRBJ1-4, with 8 bases identical to TRBD1. The V gene's germline CDR1 is DFQATT and CDR2 SNEGSKA (reference sequence). The CDR3 is 14 amino acids. V gave up 6 bases and J gave up 7 bases; unmatched junction bases: 10. Here the CDR3 reads CSAEARQGAEKLFF. The CDR3 bases are TGCAGTGCGGAGGCGCGGCAGGGGGCTGAAAAACTGTTTTTT.

This chain connects TRBV9 to TRBJ2-7; 8 bases fit TRBD1. The V segment lost 7 bases and the J segment 4 bases; nucleotides outside the gene matches: 13. This CDR3 comprises 15 residues. Germline-derived CDR1 and CDR2 are SGDLS and YYNGEE. CDR3 in DNA: TGTGCCAGCCGACCGAGGACAGGGAAGGATTACGAGCAGTACGTC. Its translation is CASRPRTGKDYEQYV.

This clonotype has at least ten counts. The genes are TRBV12-3 or TRBV12-4 and TRBJ2-4; weak D call: TRBD1 (5 bases). Between the trimmed V and J ends, which lost 7 bases and 7 bases, there was a span of 17 bases. This CDR3 comprises 14 residues. The CDR3 bases are TGTGCCAGCACAATAAGGGGATCCGGGAACATTCAGTACTTC. Its protein product is CASTIRGSGNIQYF.

Ten or more counts support this clonotype. V is TRBV6-1 and J is TRBJ2-7; D uncertain. Trimming left V 9 bases short and J 4 bases short, with 19 bases between. The length of the CDR3 is 14 residues. CDR1 and CDR2 (germline): MNHNS, SASEGT. The CDR3 DNA reads as TGTGCCAGTGCCTTTTTCGATTCTTTTTACGAGCAGTACTTC. It yields the protein CASAFFDSFYEQYF.

CDR3: CAWSSWTGGVHGYTF. CDR3 in DNA: TGTGCCTGGAGTTCTTGGACAGGGGGCGTCCATGGCTACACCTTC. The J gene is TRBJ1-2, the V gene TRBV30; TRBD1 agrees at 11 bases. CDR3 size: 15 residues. The junction had 8 bases not matched to a gene; V was cut back by 2 bases and J by 6 bases. Germline CDR1 reads GTSNPN; CDR2 reads SVGIG (reference sequence). The whole variable domain, filled in from reference TRBV30 and TRBJ1-2, reads SQTIHQWPATLVQPVGSPLSLECTVEGTSNPNLYWYRQAAGRGLQLLFYSVGIGQISSEVPQNLSASRPQDRQFILSSKKLLLSDSGFYLCAWSSWTGGVHGYTFGSGTRLTVV.

J is TRBJ1-1 and V is TRBV28; a weak D match, TRBD1 (5 bases). The CDR3 has 17 residues. V shed 6 bases and J shed 5 bases, with 25 bases lying between them. Germline CDR1 MDHEN, CDR2 SYDVKM. CDR3 in amino acids: CASSLTPWGRVGTEAFF. CDR3 DNA sequence: TGTGCCAGCAGCCTAACACCGTGGGGCAGGGTGGGAACTGAAGCTTTCTTT.

This clonotype was recorded a few times. The chain joins TRBV6-5 to TRBJ2-7; unclear D gene. The CDR3 runs to 16 residues. CDR1 MNHEY and CDR2 SVGAGI come from the germline V gene. V was clipped by 0 bases and J by 4 bases, with 16 bases between them. The CDR3, as DNA: TGTGCCAGCAGTTACTCCCTCGGCGCACTTGGGTACGAGCAGTACTTC. Translating gives CASSYSLGALGYEQYF.

This clonotype was picked up a small number of times. The chain joins TRBV29-1 to TRBJ2-7; perhaps TRBD2 as D (6 bases). V shed 5 bases and J shed 3 bases, with 14 bases lying between them. CDR1 is SQVTM and CDR2 is ANQGSEA in the germline V gene. The CDR3 is 13 residues long. CDR3 bases: TGCAGCGTTCCCGGGCCCGGGGGCTACGAGCAGTACTTC. Encoded protein: CSVPGPGGYEQYF.

The table lists this clonotype with many counts. The chain has TRBV18 and TRBJ2-7; 9 nucleotides line up with TRBD1. Germline V gives CDR1 KGHSH, CDR2 LQKENI. The CDR3 contains 15 residues. V was clipped by 3 bases and J by 6 bases; unmatched bases: 9. The CDR3 sequence is CASSPRDGTGLEQYV. The CDR3 nucleotides read TGTGCCAGCTCACCCCGGGACGGGACAGGGCTCGAGCAGTACGTC.

This clonotype was counted a few times. The chain employs TRBV5-5 and TRBJ1-6; D gene ambiguous. The CDR3 consists of 16 residues. Trimming removed 0 bases from V and 0 bases from J, with 7 bases in between. From germline, CDR1 is SGHKS and CDR2 YYEKEE (reference sequence). The CDR3 region has the DNA TGTGCCAGCAGCTTGGCCTTACGCTCCTATAATTCACCCCTCCACTTT. Translated, it gives CASSLALRSYNSPLHF.

This clonotype was counted many times. J is TRBJ1-2 and V is TRBV11-2, with 7 nucleotides matching TRBD1. Trimming took 4 bases from V and 3 from J; bases not matched to a gene: 8. This CDR3 region has 15 residues. Germline V CDR1 and CDR2: SGHAT, FQNNGV. As DNA, the CDR3 is TGTGCCAGCAGCTCGACGACAGGGTCCCACTATGGCTACACCTTC. Its protein product is CASSSTTGSHYGYTF.